This T cell receptor (beta chain) was sequenced for a study of T cells after yellow fever vaccination. Turning to the study itself: Preparation of the low-cell-number fractions used SMART-Seq v4 Ultra Low Input. General study points: Reappearance after the booster was seen for most primary-vaccination clones, at roughly 96% CD4 and around 90% CD8.

In its sample, this clonotype was seen a few times. As yet, its antigen is unknown. The V gene lost 4 bases and the J gene lost 9 bases, with 8 bases spanning the gap. The V gene's germline CDR1 is SGHRS and CDR2 YFSETQ. This CDR3 has 12 residues. It was through 5'RACE template switching that TCR cDNA was made, with a universal primer site and UMIs added. TCRdb re-called the 5' RACE reads through MiXCR, storing one row per CDR3 protein. The sample includes about 310,000 distinct CDR3 sequences, roughly 4% seen only once; the top ten take 20% to 25%. The chain has TRBV5-1 and TRBJ1-6; D ambiguous. Source: PBMCs, taken on the day of the yellow fever booster vaccination. The receptor's source is a man aged 18 to 30 who received the YFV17D yellow fever vaccine. The chain's CDR3 is CASSLPSSPLHF. The DNA for the CDR3 is TGCGCCAGCAGCCTACCCAGTTCACCCCTCCACTTT.